The 25 T cell receptor beta chains below were found in one sample sequenced in a study of cytomegalovirus exposure and HLA in healthy donors. The repertoire was sequenced with immunoSEQ multiplex PCR; TCRdb's copy has only in-frame clones and lacks some. The data show approximately 300,000 clones, about nine tenths seen once. The source material was PBMCs. The receptors were sampled from a young woman in good health and CMV-seronegative.

The chain is built from TRBV5-1 and TRBJ2-7; D gene unclear. V was shortened by 0 bases and J by 4 bases, with 14 bases between the two germline ends. The CDR3 runs to 15 residues. Germline CDR1 and CDR2: SGHRS and YFSETQ. The CDR3 reads CASSLAPVALYEQYF. In DNA form, the CDR3 reads TGCGCCAGCAGCTTGGCCCCCGTGGCCTTATACGAGCAGTACTTC.

The chain employs TRBV25-1 and TRBJ2-3; 9 bases match TRBD1. The CDR3 runs to 15 residues. Losses at the gene ends were 8 bases for V and 6 bases for J; bases not matched to a gene: 12. Germline V gives CDR1 MGHDK, CDR2 SYGVNS. CDR3 nucleotide sequence: TGTGCCAGCCTTGTTACGGGACAGGGAGGGGATACGCAGTATTTT. It is translated as CASLVTGQGGDTQYF.

The chain employs TRBV27 and TRBJ2-1; 8 bases are shared with TRBD2. This CDR3 comprises 15 residues. V was pared by 8 bases and J by 10 bases, with 16 bases of the junction left unmatched. Looked up from germline, CDR1 is MNHEY and CDR2 is SMNVEV (reference sequence). The CDR3 nucleotides are TGTGCCAGCCGTCAACAGAGAGTCATAGCGGGAGAGCAGTTCTTC. Translated, it gives CASRQQRVIAGEQFF.

The rearrangement links TRBV11-2 to TRBJ2-1; D might be TRBD2 (6 bases). This CDR3 spans 15 amino acids. V dropped 4 bases and J dropped 7 bases, with 17 bases sitting between them. Looked up from germline, CDR1 is SGHAT and CDR2 is FQNNGV. CDR3 loop: CASSSGWASGNEQFF. The CDR3 DNA sequence: TGTGCCAGCAGCTCTGGGTGGGCCAGCGGGAATGAGCAGTTCTTC.

Concerning this clone itself: In the same sample, other DNA sequences code for this CDR3. The chain carries TRBV7-3 and TRBJ2-3; TRBD2 agrees at 9 bases. The CDR3 consists of 15 residues. Germline V gives CDR1 SGHTA, CDR2 FQGTGA. J gave up 2 bases and V 2 bases, and 2 bases lay outside the gene matches. The CDR3 DNA reads as TGTGCCAGCAGCTTAGCGGGAGGGCCCACAGATACGCAGTATTTT. It specifies CASSLAGGPTDTQYF. Together with reference TRBV7-3 and TRBJ2-3, the CDR3 gives the full variable domain: GAGVSQTPSNKVTEKGKYVELRCDPISGHTALYWYRQSLGQGPEFLIYFQGTGAADDSGLPNDRFFAVRPEGSVSTLKIQRTERGDSAVYLCASSLAGGPTDTQYFGPGTRLTVL.

The rearrangement uses TRBV6-5 and TRBJ2-3, with D hard to call. There are 15 residues in the CDR3. Germline CDR1 and CDR2: MNHEY and SVGAGI. Between the trimmed V and J ends, which lost 2 bases and 2 bases, there was a span of 11 bases. The CDR3: CASSYGQLFTDTQYF. DNA for the CDR3: TGTGCCAGCAGTTACGGCCAACTATTCACAGATACGCAGTATTTT.

The chain recombines TRBV15 with TRBJ1-2; 9 bases are a match to TRBD1. Germline assignment: CDR1 LNHNV and CDR2 YYDKDF (reference sequence). V shed 2 bases, J shed 7 bases, and the junction held 11 bases outside the gene matches. The CDR3 is 16 residues long. Here the CDR3 DNA reads TGTGCCACCAGCAGAAACCGGGACAGGGCTCAAGGTGGCTACACCTTC. It codes for CATSRNRDRAQGGYTF.

CDR3 nucleotides: TGTGCCAGCTCACGGGGGACTAGCGGAAACTACAATGAGCAGTTCTTC. It encodes CASSRGTSGNYNEQFF. This chain links TRBV18 with TRBJ2-1; 11 bases are a match to TRBD2. Germline lookup yields CDR1 KGHSH and CDR2 LQKENI. The CDR3 has 16 amino acids. Trimming removed 4 bases from V and 3 bases from J; junction bases left unmatched: 5.

V is TRBV28 and J is TRBJ2-2; D is unclear. CDR3 length: 13 residues. Germline lookup yields CDR1 MDHEN and CDR2 SYDVKM. Trimming pared 1 base from V and 3 bases from J, leaving 3 bases between. CDR3 region: CASSLSDTGELFF. The CDR3, as DNA: TGTGCCAGCAGTTTATCGGACACCGGGGAGCTGTTTTTT.

The chain has TRBV4-3 and TRBJ2-2; tentatively, D is TRBD1 (5 bases). The V end was cut by 7 bases, the J end by 1 base, with 10 bases between. Germline values: CDR1 LGHNA, CDR2 YSLEER. The CDR3 sequence is 14 residues long. CDR3 DNA sequence: TGCGCCAGCAAGCAAGGACAGAACACCGGGGAGCTGTTTTTT. Translating it yields CASKQGQNTGELFF.

V usage is TRBV27 and J usage is TRBJ2-3, with TRBD2 matching 8 bases. The V segment lost 6 bases and the J segment 1 base; nucleotides outside the gene matches: 6. Looked up from germline, CDR1 is MNHEY and CDR2 is SMNVEV (reference sequence). The CDR3 consists of 15 residues. The CDR3 loop reads CASRKAGARTDTQYF. The CDR3 nucleotides are TGTGCCAGCAGGAAAGCGGGAGCTCGCACAGATACGCAGTATTTT.

The chain recombines TRBV4-1 with TRBJ1-5; the D gene is possibly TRBD1 (5 bases). Looked up from germline, CDR1 is MGHRA and CDR2 is YSYEKL. This CDR3 contains 16 residues. The V end was cut by 4 bases, the J end by 4 bases, with 17 bases between. CDR3 amino acids: CASSPTGDGPNQPQHF. CDR3 bases: TGCGCCAGCAGCCCGACGGGGGACGGGCCTAATCAGCCCCAGCATTTT.

The chain links TRBV4-2 to TRBJ1-1, with D tentatively TRBD1 (6 bases). The germline V and J ends were trimmed by 0 bases and 0 bases, with 14 bases remaining between them. CDR3 size: 17 residues. From germline, CDR1 is LGHNA and CDR2 YNFKEQ. The DNA of the CDR3 is TGTGCCAGCAGCCAAGAAGTGACAGGAGTCATGAACACTGAAGCTTTCTTT. Translated, it gives CASSQEVTGVMNTEAFF.

The chain carries TRBV4-3 and TRBJ2-7; tentatively, D is TRBD1 (5 bases). Germline-derived CDR1 and CDR2 are LGHNA and YSLEER. Trimming took 3 bases from V and 4 from J, leaving 13 bases between them. The CDR3 length is 14 residues. Here the CDR3 reads CASSHLGVGYEQYF. The CDR3 region has the DNA TGCGCCAGCAGCCACCTAGGGGTGGGTTACGAGCAGTACTTC.

V usage is TRBV4-3 and J usage is TRBJ2-2; 9 bases are shared with TRBD1. J lost 3 bases, V lost 4 bases, and 9 bases had no gene match. Germline CDR1 is LGHNA and CDR2 is YSLEER. CDR3 length: 17 amino acids. Here the CDR3 reads CASSPGGQGSYTGELFF. As DNA, the CDR3 is TGCGCCAGCAGCCCCGGAGGACAGGGGAGCTACACCGGGGAGCTGTTTTTT.

V is TRBV18 and J is TRBJ2-7, with D perhaps matching TRBD2 (6 bases). The CDR3 is 15 amino acids. Between the trimmed V and J ends, which lost 4 bases and 6 bases, there was a span of 19 bases. The V gene's germline CDR1 is KGHSH and CDR2 LQKENI. The CDR3 DNA reads TGTGCCAGCTCACAACCCGGACGGGGGTTACGCGAGCAGTACTTC. Its translation is CASSQPGRGLREQYF.

This rearrangement joins TRBV28 to TRBJ2-1, with TRBD2 as a possible D gene (6 bases). CDR3 length equals 16 residues. Germline V CDR1 and CDR2: MDHEN, SYDVKM. Between the trimmed V and J ends, which lost 6 bases and 0 bases, there was a span of 15 bases. CDR3 sequence (DNA): TGTGCCAGCAGCCCGGACTACCCTGACTCCTACAATGAGCAGTTCTTC. It yields the protein CASSPDYPDSYNEQFF.

This chain uses TRBV27 with TRBJ2-5; a possible D gene is TRBD2 (6 bases). This CDR3 spans 14 amino acids. The germline V and J ends were trimmed by 0 bases and 5 bases, with 10 bases remaining between them. The germline CDR1 and CDR2 sequences are MNHEY and SMNVEV (reference sequence). The CDR3 protein is CASSLSAGWETQYF. The CDR3 nucleotides are TGTGCCAGCAGTTTATCTGCGGGGTGGGAGACCCAGTACTTC.

CDR3 DNA sequence: TGTGCCATCAGTGGGACTAGCACGGATTACAATGAGCAGTTCTTC. Protein product: CAISGTSTDYNEQFF. The V and J genes are TRBV10-3 and TRBJ2-1; the match to TRBD2 covers 8 bases. J was trimmed by 4 bases and V by 4 bases; bases with no gene match: 6. Germline lookup yields CDR1 ENHRY and CDR2 SYGVKD. The CDR3 contains 15 residues.

The chain carries TRBV6-5 and TRBJ2-2, with 12 bases that match TRBD2. In germline, CDR1 is MNHEY, CDR2 SVGAGI. There are 15 residues in the CDR3. Trimming at V came to 4 bases and at J to 5 bases, leaving 2 bases not matched to a gene. The CDR3 nucleotides read TGTGCCAGCAGTTCCCTAGCGGGAGGGACCGGGGAGCTGTTTTTT. It is translated as CASSSLAGGTGELFF.

The V gene is TRBV5-1, the J gene TRBJ1-1, with 7 bases matching TRBD1. J gave up 6 bases and V 1 base, and 6 bases lay outside the gene matches. The CDR3 sequence is 14 residues long. Germline CDR1 is SGHRS and CDR2 is YFSETQ. CDR3 nucleotides: TGCGCCAGCAGCTTGACACAGGGGAATGCTGAAGCTTTCTTT. It encodes CASSLTQGNAEAFF.

This chain uses TRBV4-3 with TRBJ1-1; D remains unclear. The CDR3 covers 15 residues. Germline V gene data show CDR1 as LGHNA and CDR2 as YSLEER. V lost 0 bases and J lost 3, with 11 bases in between. CDR3 nucleotide sequence: TGCGCCAGCAGCCAAGAAATTCTAACCTACACTGAAGCTTTCTTT. Translating gives CASSQEILTYTEAFF.

The rearrangement uses TRBV5-1 and TRBJ1-4; D gene unclear. The CDR3 totals 15 residues. Trimming pared 3 bases from V and 3 bases from J, leaving 12 bases between. Germline loops: CDR1 SGHRS, CDR2 YFSETQ. The CDR3 loop reads CASSYNREPNEKLFF. CDR3 bases: TGCGCCAGCAGCTATAACCGGGAACCTAATGAAAAACTGTTTTTT. Filled out from reference TRBV5-1 and TRBJ1-4, the complete variable domain reads KAGVTQTPRYLIKTRGQQVTLSCSPISGHRSVSWYQQTPGQGLQFLFEYFSETQRNKGNFPGRFSGRQFSNSRSEMNVSTLELGDSALYLCASSYNREPNEKLFFGSGTQLSVL.

In its sample, this clone was seen a few times. In DNA form, the CDR3 reads TGTGCCAGCTCACCAAACAGGGGGGATGGCTACACCTTC. This encodes CASSPNRGDGYTF. This rearrangement joins TRBV18 to TRBJ1-2; 8 positions match TRBD1. CDR1 is KGHSH and CDR2 is LQKENI in the germline V gene. Trimming removed 2 bases from V and 6 bases from J; junction bases left unmatched: 2. The CDR3 spans 13 residues. The variable domain in full, completed from reference TRBV18 and TRBJ1-2, reads NAGVMQNPRHLVRRRGQEARLRCSPMKGHSHVYWYRQLPEEGLKFMVYLQKENIIDESGMPKERFSAEFPKEGPSILRIQQVVRGDSAAYFCASSPNRGDGYTFGSGTRLTVV.

V gene TRBV29-1 combines with J gene TRBJ2-7; 12 bases are a match to TRBD2. V dropped 5 bases and J dropped 1; count of bases not matched to a gene: 3. This CDR3 is built from 14 residues. Germline V CDR1 and CDR2: SQVTM, ANQGSEA. The chain's CDR3 is CSVQGLAGSYEQYF. CDR3 bases: TGCAGCGTTCAAGGACTAGCGGGATCCTACGAGCAGTACTTC.